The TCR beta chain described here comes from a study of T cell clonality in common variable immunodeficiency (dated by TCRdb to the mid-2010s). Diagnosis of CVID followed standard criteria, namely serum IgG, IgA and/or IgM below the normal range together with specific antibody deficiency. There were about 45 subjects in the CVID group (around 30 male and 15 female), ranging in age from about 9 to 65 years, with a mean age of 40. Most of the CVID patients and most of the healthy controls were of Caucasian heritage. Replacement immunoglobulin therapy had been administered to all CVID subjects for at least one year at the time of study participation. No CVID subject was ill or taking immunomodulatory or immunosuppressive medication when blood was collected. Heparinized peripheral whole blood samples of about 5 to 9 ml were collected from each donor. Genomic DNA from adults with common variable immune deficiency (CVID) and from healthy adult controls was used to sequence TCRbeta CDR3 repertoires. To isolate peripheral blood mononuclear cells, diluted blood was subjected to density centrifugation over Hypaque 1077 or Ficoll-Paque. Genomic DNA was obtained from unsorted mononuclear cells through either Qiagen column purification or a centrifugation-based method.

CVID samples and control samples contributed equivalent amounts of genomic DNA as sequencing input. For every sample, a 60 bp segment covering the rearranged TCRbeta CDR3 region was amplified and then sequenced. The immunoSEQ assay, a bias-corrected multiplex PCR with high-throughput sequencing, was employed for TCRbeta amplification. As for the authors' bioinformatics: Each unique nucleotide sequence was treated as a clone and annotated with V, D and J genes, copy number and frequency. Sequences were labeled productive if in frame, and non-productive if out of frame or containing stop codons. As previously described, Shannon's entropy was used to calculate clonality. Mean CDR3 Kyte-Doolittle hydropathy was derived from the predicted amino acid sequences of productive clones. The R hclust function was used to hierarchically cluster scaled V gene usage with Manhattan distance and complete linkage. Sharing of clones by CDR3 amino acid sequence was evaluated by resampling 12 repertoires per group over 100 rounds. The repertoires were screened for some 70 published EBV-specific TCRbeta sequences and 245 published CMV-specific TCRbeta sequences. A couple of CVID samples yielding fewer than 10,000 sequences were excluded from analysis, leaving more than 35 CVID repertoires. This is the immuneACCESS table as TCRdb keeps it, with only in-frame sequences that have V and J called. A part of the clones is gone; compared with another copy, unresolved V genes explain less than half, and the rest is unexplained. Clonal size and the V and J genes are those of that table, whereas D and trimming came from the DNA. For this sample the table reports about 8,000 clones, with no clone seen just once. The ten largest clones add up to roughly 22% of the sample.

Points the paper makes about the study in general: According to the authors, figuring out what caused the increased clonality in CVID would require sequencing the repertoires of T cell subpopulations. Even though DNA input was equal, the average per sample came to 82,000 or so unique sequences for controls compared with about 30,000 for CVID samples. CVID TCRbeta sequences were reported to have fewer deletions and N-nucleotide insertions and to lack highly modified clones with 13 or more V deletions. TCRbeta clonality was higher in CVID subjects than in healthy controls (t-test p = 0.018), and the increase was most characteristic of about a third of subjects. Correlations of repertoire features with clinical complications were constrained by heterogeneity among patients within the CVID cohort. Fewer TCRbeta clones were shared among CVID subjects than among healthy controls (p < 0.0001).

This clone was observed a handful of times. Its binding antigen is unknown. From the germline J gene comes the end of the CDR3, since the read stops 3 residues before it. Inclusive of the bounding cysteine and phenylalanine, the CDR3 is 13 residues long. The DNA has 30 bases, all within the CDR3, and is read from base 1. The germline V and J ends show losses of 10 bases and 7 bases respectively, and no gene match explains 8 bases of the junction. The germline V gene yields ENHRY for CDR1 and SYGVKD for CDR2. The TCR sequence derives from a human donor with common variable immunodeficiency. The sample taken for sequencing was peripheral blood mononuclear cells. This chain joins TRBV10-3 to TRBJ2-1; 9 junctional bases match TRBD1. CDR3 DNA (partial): TGTGCCACTACAACAGGGGGCGGGAATGAG. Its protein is CATTTGGGNE. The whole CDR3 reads CATTTGGGNEQFF.